The rows below give T cell receptor beta chains drawn from one sample of a study of cytomegalovirus exposure and HLA in healthy donors. Assay: immunoSEQ multiplex PCR; the TCRdb copy retains only in-frame clones and omits some. The data show 97,000 or so clones, about two thirds seen once. What was sequenced was PBMCs. These receptors all come from a man aged 45 to 65 in good health and CMV-seronegative. CDR3s include the opening cysteine and the closing phenylalanine or tryptophan. A D gene is named only where the DNA matches it firmly. Only some rows state a clone size, as once, few, many or a class for expanded clones.

D	V	J	size	DNA	CDR3
TRBD1	TRBV28	TRBJ1-5	-	TGTGCCAGCAGTCGGGACAGGGAAAAACAGCCCCAGCATTTT	CASSRDREKQPQHF
-	TRBV9	TRBJ2-7	-	TGTGCCAGCAGCGTAGCGACTAGCGCAAGACAGGGCGAGCAGTACTTC	CASSVATSARQGEQYF
-	TRBV4-1	TRBJ1-5	-	TGCGCCAGCAGCCATGGGGCGGGAGGCAATCAGCCCCAGCATTTT	CASSHGAGGNQPQHF
TRBD1	TRBV6-5	TRBJ2-3	-	TGTGCCAGCAGTTCCGGGACAGGGGAGACAGATACGCAGTATTTT	CASSSGTGETDTQYF
-	TRBV6-1	TRBJ1-2	-	TGTGCCAGCAGTGAAGGGGGGCGGATTGTAGACTATGGCTACACCTTC	CASSEGGRIVDYGYTF
-	TRBV19	TRBJ2-1	-	TGTGCCAGCCAAAGGACAGTTGGAGATGAGCAGTTCTTC	CASQRTVGDEQFF
-	TRBV5-4	TRBJ2-5	few	TGTGCCAGCAGCTTCGTCCCGGAGACCCAGTACTTC	CASSFVPETQYF
-	TRBV30	TRBJ1-4	-	TGTGCCTTAACGGTCTCTCCCGGTGGAAAACTGTTTTTT	CALTVSPGGKLFF
-	TRBV9	TRBJ2-2	-	TGTGCCAGCGGGGGGACAGAGAACACCGGGGAGCTGTTTTTT	CASGGTENTGELFF
-	TRBV27	TRBJ1-2	-	TGTGCCAGCAGTCCCCTGGGGGGGGCGGAATATGGCTACACCTTC	CASSPLGGAEYGYTF
TRBD1	TRBV28	TRBJ1-3	few	TGTGCCAGCAGTTCCGGGACAGAGGGCTCCTCTGGAAACACCATATATTTT	CASSSGTEGSSGNTIYF
-	TRBV7-9	TRBJ1-2	-	TGTGCCAGCAGCTTAGCGGGGGGCTATGGCTACACCTTC	CASSLAGGYGYTF
-	TRBV30	TRBJ2-1	-	TGTGCCTGGAGTCCCCCCGGTGGGCGGGGTCTCGGTGAGCAGTTCTTC	CAWSPPGGRGLGEQFF